The 11 T cell receptor beta chains below were found in one sample sequenced in a study of T-cell reconstitution after alpha-beta-depleted transplantation in children (dated by TCRdb to about 2016). The library was produced with PCR. TCRdb names Illumina HiSeq 2500 as the instrument used. Molecular barcoding was employed in the preparation of TCR libraries, with unique molecular identifiers being used to normalize TCRbeta repertoire quantification. Clones were called with MiXCR by TCRdb after fastp trimmed the public reads at Q25, and only in-frame beta chains were retained. Merged by CDR3 protein, the rows form single entries marked with the most common genes and DNA. In all, the sample holds some 500,000 distinct CDR3 sequences, and about 16% of those were seen once. The ten largest clonotypes hold about 3.1% of the sample. The source material was PBMCs from the stem cell graft donor, sampled from the stem cell graft. These receptor sequences come from a human donor who donated a stem cell graft to a child with acute lymphoblastic leukemia.

This chain joins TRBV7-9 and TRBJ1-6; no clear D. The CDR3 contains 13 residues. CDR1 is SEHNR, CDR2 FQNEAQ, per germline (reference sequence). Trimming took 5 bases from V and 10 from J, leaving 12 bases between them. Here the CDR3 reads CASSHSGGSPLHF. The CDR3 bases are TGTGCCAGCAGCCATTCGGGTGGCTCACCCCTCCACTTT.

This clonotype was detected only a few times. The chain joins TRBV12-3 or TRBV12-4 to TRBJ1-1, with 12 bases that match TRBD1. The CDR3 runs to 17 residues. Trimming took 4 bases from V and 5 from J; bases not matched to a gene: 11. The CDR3 nucleotides are TGTGCCAGCAGTTCAATGCCGGGACAGGGGGCGCATACTGAAGCTTTCTTT. Translated: CASSSMPGQGAHTEAFF.

Here the CDR3 DNA reads TGTGCCAGCAGACGGGGACTAGCGGGAAATCTTTACGAGCAGTACTTC. Amino acids: CASRRGLAGNLYEQYF. The V gene is TRBV7-9, the J gene TRBJ2-7; TRBD2 matches at 13 bases. The CDR3 is 16 residues long. Germline lookup yields CDR1 SEHNR and CDR2 FQNEAQ (reference sequence). Trimming at V came to 6 bases and at J to 4 bases, leaving 9 bases not matched to a gene.

The chain links TRBV12-3 or TRBV12-4 to TRBJ1-1, with a tentative D call TRBD1 (6 bases). The CDR3 loop spans 14 amino acids. Trimming took 4 bases from V and 4 from J, leaving 13 bases between them. The chain's CDR3 is CASSYRDKGTEAFF. CDR3 nucleotide sequence: TGTGCCAGCAGTTACAGGGACAAGGGCACTGAAGCTTTCTTT.

This rearrangement joins TRBV6-1 to TRBJ2-7; 9 nucleotides line up with TRBD1. V trimming: 7 bases; J trimming: 6 bases; junction bases outside the gene matches: 4. The CDR3 has 12 amino acids. CDR1 MNHNS and CDR2 SASEGT come from the germline V gene. CDR3 sequence reads: CASTGQGGEQYF. The DNA of the CDR3 is TGTGCCAGCACGGGACAGGGCGGCGAGCAGTACTTC.

This clonotype was seen a few times. This sequence joins TRBV29-1 and TRBJ2-5; no clear D. This CDR3 is 14 amino acids long. Germline-derived CDR1 and CDR2 are SQVTM and ANQGSEA. V lost 6 bases, J lost 5 bases, and 19 bases lay in between. DNA of the CDR3: TGCAGCGTGCGTTTCCGAGGTGCTTACGAGACCCAGTACTTC. Amino acids: CSVRFRGAYETQYF.

This clonotype was found a few times. The chain recombines TRBV27 with TRBJ2-7; the match to TRBD1 covers 10 bases. CDR1 and CDR2 (germline): MNHEY, SMNVEV (reference sequence). CDR3 length: 15 amino acids. V shed 6 bases, J shed 3 bases, and the junction held 8 bases outside the gene matches. The CDR3 DNA reads as TGTGCCAGCAGACCGGACAGGGGGGGACTCTACGAGCAGTACTTC. It codes for CASRPDRGGLYEQYF.

J is TRBJ1-2 and V is TRBV20-1; 11 bases map to TRBD1. After removal of 0 bases from V and 8 bases from J, the junction contained 8 bases not matched to a gene. The CDR3 covers 15 residues. Germline CDR1 is DFQATT and CDR2 is SNEGSKA (reference sequence). The CDR3 region is CSARDRDRGMGGYTF. CDR3 DNA: TGCAGTGCTAGAGATAGGGACAGGGGGATGGGGGGCTACACCTTC.

The rearrangement joins TRBV19 to TRBJ1-1, with D hard to call. Germline V gene data show CDR1 as LNHDA and CDR2 as SQIVND (reference sequence). The CDR3 is 14 amino acids. Trimming left V 1 base short and J 7 bases short, with 13 bases between. The CDR3 here is CASSIGGDLDEAFF. The DNA for the CDR3 is TGTGCCAGTAGTATAGGCGGAGACCTCGATGAAGCTTTCTTT.

Note on this clonotype: Given a much more abundant clone one base away, this may be a read error. This chain connects TRBV27 to TRBJ2-3, with a weak D call TRBD1 (6 bases). CDR3 size: 13 residues. With 4 bases removed from V and 1 base from J, the gap between germline ends came to 6 bases. The germline CDR1 and CDR2 sequences are MNHEY and SMNVEV (reference sequence). CDR3 loop: CASSSGGTDTQYF. The CDR3 nucleotides read TGTGCCAGCAGTTCAGGGGGCACAGATACGCAGTATTTT.

There are a few counts of this clonotype. This chain connects TRBV27 to TRBJ1-2, with TRBD1 matching over 7 bases. In germline, CDR1 is MNHEY, CDR2 SMNVEV (reference sequence). The CDR3 runs to 15 residues. Trimming cost V 0 bases and J 5 bases; bases outside gene matches: 6. CDR3 in amino acids: CASSLSTRGGYGYTF. The CDR3 DNA is TGTGCCAGCAGTTTATCAACCAGGGGGGGGTATGGCTACACCTTC.